One T cell receptor (beta chain) is described in this entry. Its antigen is not identified. This record belongs to a study of T cell repertoires in cytomegalovirus infection. Study in general: Through public TCR beta signatures, both CMV infection and matching HLA type were indicated.

Via MiXCR, TCRdb re-called the reads, giving one row per CDR3 protein. The repertoire holds roughly 730,000 distinct CDR3 sequences, 33% seen once, with 15% to 20% in the top ten. Sequenced here: cultured PBMCs, sampled from culture after CMV antigen stimulation. The clonotype comes from a human donor in good health (CMV status not recorded). Some clones in this sample may be carry-over from other donors' samples.

CDR3 coding DNA: TGTGCCAGCAGCTTAATTGACGGCCTGGGGACCCAGTACTTC. Translation: CASSLIDGLGTQYF. This chain uses TRBV7-2 with TRBJ2-5; no firm D call. This CDR3 has 14 residues. With 2 bases removed from V and 7 bases from J, the gap between germline ends came to 14 bases. Germline CDR1 reads SGHTA; CDR2 reads FQGNSA.